The 10 T cell receptor beta chains below were found in one sample sequenced in a study of blood T cell repertoires in COVID-19. This table comes from immunoSEQ multiplex PCR, and its TCRdb copy is limited to in-frame clones, with some not included. The table records roughly 670,000 clones, 75% to 90% of them present only once. The specimen sequenced was peripheral blood. These receptors all stem from a woman aged 18-30 years with acute or convalescent COVID-19.

The V gene is TRBV28, the J gene TRBJ1-3, with a tentative D call TRBD1 (6 bases). This CDR3 is built from 15 residues. CDR1 is MDHEN and CDR2 is SYDVKM in the germline V gene. V lost 7 bases, J lost 0 bases, and 13 bases lay in between. This CDR3 is CASTLQGSSGNTIYF. The CDR3 DNA reads TGTGCCAGCACCCTACAGGGCTCCTCTGGAAACACCATATATTTT.

The rearrangement joins TRBV7-9 to TRBJ2-3, with D tentatively TRBD2 (5 bases). Germline V gives CDR1 SEHNR, CDR2 FQNEAQ (reference sequence). The CDR3 sequence is 15 residues long. Trimming took 1 base from V and 0 from J, leaving 8 bases between them. In nucleotides, the CDR3 is TGTGCCAGCAGCTTAGTTGGAGGTAGCACAGATACGCAGTATTTT. Protein: CASSLVGGSTDTQYF. The full variable domain, its missing parts supplied by reference TRBV7-9 and TRBJ2-3, is DTGVSQNPRHKITKRGQNVTFRCDPISEHNRLYWYRQTLGQGPEFLTYFQNEAQLEKSRLLSDRFSAERPKGSFSTLEIQRTEQGDSAMYLCASSLVGGSTDTQYFGPGTRLTVL.

The rearrangement uses TRBV6-5 and TRBJ2-3; tentative D call: TRBD1 (5 bases). V lost 6 bases and J 1 base, leaving 14 bases between the germline ends. The CDR3 is 15 amino acids. Germline CDR1 is MNHEY and CDR2 is SVGAGI. For the CDR3, the DNA is TGTGCCAGCAGCAGGCAGGGCTGGGGCACAGATACGCAGTATTTT. Residues: CASSRQGWGTDTQYF.

Worth noting for this clone: Within the sample, other DNA sequences also encode this same CDR3. This sequence joins TRBV5-1 and TRBJ1-1; D perhaps matches TRBD1 (5 bases). CDR3 length equals 13 residues. V lost 4 bases and J lost 2, with 9 bases in between. The germline V gene encodes CDR1 SGHRS and CDR2 YFSETQ. The CDR3 DNA is TGCGCCAGCAGCCCTCAGGGTAACACTGAAGCTTTCTTT. Protein product: CASSPQGNTEAFF.

V and J are TRBV28 and TRBJ1-1, with TRBD1 matching over 11 bases. Germline V gene sequence: CDR1 MDHEN, CDR2 SYDVKM. With 2 bases clipped from V and 4 bases from J, the junction kept 6 bases outside the gene matches. CDR3 length: 16 amino acids. The CDR3 region is CASSLGGQGAATEAFF. The CDR3 bases are TGTGCCAGCAGTTTAGGCGGACAGGGGGCAGCCACTGAAGCTTTCTTT.

J is TRBJ2-7 and V is TRBV6-6, with D possibly TRBD1 on 5 matching bases. Germline values: CDR1 MNHNY, CDR2 SVGAGI (reference sequence). This CDR3 contains 13 residues. Between the trimmed V and J ends, which lost 5 bases and 2 bases, there was a span of 10 bases. The CDR3 DNA is TGTGCCAGCAGTCCAACGGACACCTACGAGCAGTACTTC. As protein: CASSPTDTYEQYF.

The chain couples TRBV18 to TRBJ2-3; D is possibly TRBD1 (5 bases). CDR3 length: 14 amino acids. V lost 5 bases to trimming and J lost 4 bases, with 13 bases between them. Germline lookup yields CDR1 KGHSH and CDR2 LQKENI. The CDR3 sequence is CASSGAGIADTQYF. DNA for the CDR3: TGTGCCAGCTCAGGGGCAGGGATTGCAGATACGCAGTATTTT.

This chain connects TRBV10-2 to TRBJ1-2; the D gene is possibly TRBD1 (6 bases). Trimming stripped 3 bases from V and 8 bases from J, with 13 bases between. CDR3 length equals 13 residues. Germline-derived CDR1 and CDR2 are WSHSY and SAAADI. The CDR3 spells CASSEDRRSGYTF. The CDR3 nucleotides read TGCGCCAGCAGTGAAGACAGGAGAAGCGGCTACACCTTC.

This chain connects TRBV27 to TRBJ1-2; weak D call: TRBD1 (5 bases). This CDR3 contains 17 residues. V was trimmed by 0 bases and J by 4 bases, leaving 18 bases between them. From germline, CDR1 is MNHEY and CDR2 SMNVEV (reference sequence). The CDR3: CASSLSFGGGLTYGYTF. The CDR3 DNA sequence: TGTGCCAGCAGTTTATCATTCGGGGGGGGTCTTACCTATGGCTACACCTTC.

Comments on this clone: The sample contains more than one DNA sequence encoding this CDR3. The chain employs TRBV5-1 and TRBJ1-4, with 9 bases identical to TRBD1. CDR1 is SGHRS and CDR2 is YFSETQ in the germline V gene. With V trimmed by 2 bases and J by 5 bases, 1 base remained unmatched. CDR3 length: 14 amino acids. The CDR3 reads CASSFGQGNEKLFF. CDR3 coding DNA: TGCGCCAGCAGCTTCGGACAGGGGAATGAAAAACTGTTTTTT.